This T cell receptor (beta chain) was captured by sequencing in a study of CD8+CD57+ T cells in acquired aplastic anemia. All patients picked for sequencing had shown, by flow cytometry, an expansion of CD8+CD57+ cells. A remark on this clonotype: A read error is likely, as this CDR3 ends without the conserved phenylalanine or tryptophan. Because the CDR3's place on the DNA is in doubt, the DNA is left out and the CDR3 is given as listed by TCRdb.

The V gene's germline CDR1 is SEHNR and CDR2 FQNEAQ (reference sequence). The CDR3 is 13 residues long, ends included. Researchers used genomic DNA as the template to profile TCR beta VDJ and CDR3. From the reads, TCRdb called clonotypes with MiXCR, one entry per CDR3 protein. The sample contains about 180,000 distinct CDR3 sequences, 63% of which appear only once. The V and J genes are TRBV7-9 and TRBJ1-2; the D call in the table, TRBD1, was not verified against the DNA. This receptor was identified in a human donor with aplastic anemia. What was sequenced was sorted CD4+, CD8+, or CD8+CD57+ T cells (not recorded which) from PBMCs. The CDR3 sequence is CASSLGGVVSLVL.